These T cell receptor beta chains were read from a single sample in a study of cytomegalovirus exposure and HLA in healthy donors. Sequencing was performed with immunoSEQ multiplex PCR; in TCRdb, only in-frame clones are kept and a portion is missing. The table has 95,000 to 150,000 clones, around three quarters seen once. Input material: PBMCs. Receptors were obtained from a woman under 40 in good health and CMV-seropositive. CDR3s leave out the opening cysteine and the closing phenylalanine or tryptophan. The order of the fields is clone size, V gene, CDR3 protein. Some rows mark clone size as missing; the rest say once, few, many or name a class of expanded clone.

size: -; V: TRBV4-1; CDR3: ASSQGTAGETQY
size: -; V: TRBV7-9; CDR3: ASSLAQAGQPQH
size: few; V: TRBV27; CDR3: ASFDTGPYSNQPQH
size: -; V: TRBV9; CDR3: ASTLRETQY
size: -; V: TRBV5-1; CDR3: ASSLGPGAGANVLT
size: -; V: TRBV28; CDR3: ATSGGNAKNIQY
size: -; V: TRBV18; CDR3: ASSPESGPNTEAF
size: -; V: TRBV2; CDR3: ASRGRQGYTGELF
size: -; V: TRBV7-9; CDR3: ASSPYSSGGIYEQF
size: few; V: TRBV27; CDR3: ASSYGQGMDEQF
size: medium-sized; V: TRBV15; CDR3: ATSTRGGAETQY